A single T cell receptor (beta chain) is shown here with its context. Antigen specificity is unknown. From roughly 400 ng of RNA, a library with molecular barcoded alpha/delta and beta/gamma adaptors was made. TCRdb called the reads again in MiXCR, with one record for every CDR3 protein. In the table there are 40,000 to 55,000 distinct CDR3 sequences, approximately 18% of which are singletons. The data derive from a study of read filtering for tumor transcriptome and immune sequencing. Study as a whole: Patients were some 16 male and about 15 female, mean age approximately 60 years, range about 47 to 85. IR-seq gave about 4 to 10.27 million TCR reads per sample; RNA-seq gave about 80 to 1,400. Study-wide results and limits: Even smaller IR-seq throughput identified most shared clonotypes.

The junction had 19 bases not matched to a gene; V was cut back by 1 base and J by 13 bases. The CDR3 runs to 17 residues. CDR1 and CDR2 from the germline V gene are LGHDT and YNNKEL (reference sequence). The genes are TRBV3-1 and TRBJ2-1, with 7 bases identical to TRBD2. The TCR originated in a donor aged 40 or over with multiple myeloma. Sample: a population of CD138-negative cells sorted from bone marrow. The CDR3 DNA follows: TGTGCCAGCAGCCAAGGTCCCGGCGGGAGCTCCTACAGTGAACAGTTCTTC. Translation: CASSQGPGGSSYSEQFF.